This TCR beta chain came from a study of metastatic and nonmetastatic thyroid tumors. Whole-study context: The comparison covered peripheral blood and tumor or nodule tissue in malignant and benign thyroid patients. Findings of the study overall: Malignant thyroid tumors reportedly had TCR beta diversity that was significantly higher than in benign nodules, in blood and tumor.

With MiXCR, TCRdb called clones anew from the PCR reads. Among 11,000 to 15,000 clones listed, about 12% were seen once. The V and J ends lost 3 bases and 4 bases, in that order; junction bases with no gene match: 12. Germline loops: CDR1 DFQATT, CDR2 SNEGSKA (reference sequence). The CDR3 sequence is 15 residues long. No patient had received any treatment before thyroid surgery. This clone was recorded at least ten times. Its matching antigen is unknown. Sample: blood. The receptor was isolated from a female donor with papillary thyroid cancer or a benign thyroid nodule (not recorded which). Some clones in this sample may be carry-over from other donors' samples. The chain links TRBV20-1 to TRBJ2-7; TRBD2 matches 7 bases. CDR3 sequence (DNA): TGCAGTGCTAGGAGCGGGGCCGGCGGGGAGTACGAGCAGTACTTC. Protein product: CSARSGAGGEYEQYF.